The clone carrying this T cell receptor beta chain was observed a few times. Its target is unknown. This entry belongs to a study of regulatory T cells in long-lasting Graves disease. Building of the TCR beta libraries involved iRepertoire HTBI primers and Arm-PCR of CDR3 regions. Under the authors' procedure: Overall, samples carried 62 TRBV and around 13 TRBJ segments. TCRdb re-called the multiplex PCR reads with MiXCR, one entry per CDR3 protein. The V and J calls shown here were made by TCRdb, not taken from the authors' results. The table includes a few hundred thousand distinct CDR3 sequences, roughly 23% detected once. CDR3 length equals 14 residues. V lost 3 bases, J lost 1 base, and 7 bases lay in between. Study outcomes and limitations: There was favoring of TRBV28, TRBJ1-2 and TRBJ2-5 in persistent disease. New patients shared fewer public clonotypes (around 980) than persistent patients did (roughly 2,500).

Time point given: persistent/refractory GD, antithyroid drugs over 5 years with positive TRAb. PBMCs were the source of the RNA used for TCR sequencing. Under American Thyroid Association guidelines, Graves' disease was diagnosed. This clonotype was obtained from a woman between 35 and 50 years old with Graves disease. This chain connects TRBV12-3 or TRBV12-4 to TRBJ1-3, with D unclear. The starting material was peripheral blood mononuclear cells (PBMCs), obtained when the disease was refractory, from a patient treated with antithyroid drugs. CDR3 in amino acids: CASSFKLSGNTIYF. CDR3 sequence (DNA): TGTGCCAGCAGTTTTAAACTTTCTGGAAACACCATATATTTT.